The 23 T cell receptor beta chains listed next were all sequenced from one sample in a study of shared clonotypes between healthy human individuals. Repertoires were generated with immunoSEQ multiplex PCR, while TCRdb's copy carries only in-frame clones and drops some. The sample has 330,000 or so clones, 70% to 75% seen once; the top ten hold more than 9%. The sequencing input was memory CD4+ T cells sorted from blood. This sample's subset: CD45RA-negative fraction. The source of these receptors is a man aged 25-40 years in good health.

The CDR3: CASSQNELTRGQNTEAFF. CDR3 in DNA: TGTGCCAGCTCACAAAATGAACTTACACGGGGACAGAACACTGAAGCTTTCTTT. V usage is TRBV18 and J usage is TRBJ1-1; weak D call: TRBD1 (6 bases). Trimming took off 4 bases at V and 1 base at J, with 22 bases between the two ends. The germline V gene has CDR1 KGHSH and CDR2 LQKENI. The CDR3 loop spans 18 amino acids.

This clone has just a few counts. This chain uses TRBV7-2 with TRBJ1-5; no firm D call. V was clipped by 0 bases and J by 7 bases, with 13 bases between them. This CDR3 is built from 15 residues. The V gene's germline CDR1 is SGHTA and CDR2 FQGNSA. The CDR3 spells CASSLAHTGSQPQHF. CDR3 nucleotides: TGTGCCAGCAGCTTAGCTCACACCGGATCGCAGCCCCAGCATTTT. Combining the CDR3 with reference TRBV7-2 and TRBJ1-5 gives the whole variable domain GAGVSQSPSNKVTEKGKDVELRCDPISGHTALYWYRQSLGQGLEFLIYFQGNSAPDKSGLPSDRFSAERTGGSVSTLTIQRTQQEDSAVYLCASSLAHTGSQPQHFGDGTRLSIL.

The V and J genes are TRBV2 and TRBJ2-1, with 8 bases matching TRBD1. Germline V lookup: CDR1 SNHLY, CDR2 FYNNEI. V lost 5 bases, J lost 6 bases, and 6 bases stayed unmatched. This CDR3 has 14 amino acids. This CDR3 is CASSKTGVSNEQFF. The CDR3 DNA is TGTGCCAGCAGTAAGACAGGGGTAAGCAATGAGCAGTTCTTC.

J is TRBJ1-1 and V is TRBV2; a weak D match, TRBD1 (5 bases). The length of the CDR3 is 12 residues. With 3 bases removed from V and 9 bases from J, the gap between germline ends came to 11 bases. The germline CDR1 and CDR2 sequences are SNHLY and FYNNEI. The CDR3 loop is CASSDGAGKAFF. In DNA, the CDR3 is TGTGCCAGCAGTGATGGGGCAGGGAAAGCTTTCTTT.

This clone was recorded once. This sequence joins TRBV7-2 and TRBJ2-7; TRBD2 aligns across 10 bases. Losses at the gene ends were 4 bases for V and 0 bases for J; bases not matched to a gene: 3. The germline V gene has CDR1 SGHTA and CDR2 FQGNSA. The CDR3 is 15 amino acids. The CDR3 DNA reads TGTGCCAGCAGCTGGACTAGCGGCCTCTCCTACGAGCAGTACTTC. It specifies CASSWTSGLSYEQYF.

V usage is TRBV7-8 and J usage is TRBJ1-1; no firm D call. V lost 5 bases and J lost 7, with 14 bases in between. The CDR3 spans 13 residues. The V gene's germline CDR1 is SGHVS and CDR2 FQNEAQ. CDR3 loop: CASSPPPSLEAFF. CDR3 sequence (DNA): TGTGCCAGCAGCCCACCCCCCTCACTTGAAGCTTTCTTT.

CDR3 amino acids: CASRPTSGRAYEQYF. DNA of the CDR3: TGTGCCAGCAGACCTACTAGCGGGAGGGCCTACGAGCAGTACTTC. J is TRBJ2-7 and V is TRBV11-2, with TRBD2 matching over 13 bases. After removal of 6 bases from V and 2 bases from J, the junction contained 4 bases not matched to a gene. Germline CDR1 reads SGHAT; CDR2 reads FQNNGV. This CDR3 contains 15 residues.

The CDR3 DNA is TGTGCCAGCAGCCCCGACAGGGGAAGGGACATTCAGTACTTC. It encodes CASSPDRGRDIQYF. The chain employs TRBV9 and TRBJ2-4; TRBD1 agrees at 8 bases. This CDR3 contains 14 residues. J was trimmed by 8 bases and V by 4 bases; bases with no gene match: 8. CDR1 SGDLS and CDR2 YYNGEE come from the germline V gene. The full variable domain, its missing parts supplied by reference TRBV9 and TRBJ2-4, is DSGVTQTPKHLITATGQRVTLRCSPRSGDLSVYWYQQSLDQGLQFLIQYYNGEERAKGNILERFSAQQFPDLHSELNLSSLELGDSALYFCASSPDRGRDIQYFGAGTRLSVL.

The chain uses TRBV4-3 and TRBJ2-3; either TRBD1 or TRBD2 may fit D (5 bases each). Germline V CDR1 and CDR2: LGHNA, YSLEER. Trimming cost V 1 base and J 5 bases, with 19 bases left between them. The CDR3 covers 17 residues. The CDR3 loop is CASSQGFGGQGRDTQYF. The CDR3 DNA reads TGCGCCAGCAGCCAAGGGTTCGGAGGACAAGGAAGAGATACGCAGTATTTT.

The chain is built from TRBV18 and TRBJ2-1; weak D call: TRBD1 (6 bases). V shed 3 bases and J shed 5 bases, with 8 bases lying between them. CDR3 length: 13 amino acids. The germline V gene has CDR1 KGHSH and CDR2 LQKENI. CDR3 amino acids: CASSPGHNNEQFF. The CDR3 DNA follows: TGTGCCAGCTCACCGGGACACAACAATGAGCAGTTCTTC.

The chain uses TRBV19 and TRBJ1-1, with D tentatively TRBD1 (6 bases). CDR3 length: 14 amino acids. The V end lost 7 bases, the J end lost 3 bases, and 15 bases lay between the germline ends. The germline gives CDR1 LNHDA, CDR2 SQIVND (reference sequence). This chain's CDR3 is CASTLQGWDTEAFF. DNA of the CDR3: TGTGCCAGTACTTTACAGGGTTGGGACACTGAAGCTTTCTTT.

The chain links TRBV21-1 to TRBJ2-1; TRBD1, the table's D call, was not compared with the DNA. TRBV21-1 is noted as a pseudogene. This CDR3 has 15 residues. CDR3 in amino acids: CAREKGTGFYNEQFF. The CDR3 DNA reads as TGTGCCAGGGAAAAGGGGACAGGATTCTACAATGAGCAGTTCTTC.

The rearrangement joins TRBV28 to TRBJ2-3; TRBD2 is a possible D gene (6 bases). Germline V gene data show CDR1 as MDHEN and CDR2 as SYDVKM. Trimming removed 3 bases at V and 9 bases at J, with 16 bases between. The CDR3 covers 14 residues. CDR3 protein: CASSFGGTSGTQYF. The CDR3 bases are TGTGCCAGCAGTTTTGGCGGGACCTCGGGGACGCAGTATTTT. The variable domain in full, with the rest retrieved from reference TRBV28 and TRBJ2-3, is DVKVTQSSRYLVKRTGEKVFLECVQDMDHENMFWYRQDPGLGLRLIYFSYDVKMKEKGDIPEGYSVSREKKERFSLILESASTNQTSMYLCASSFGGTSGTQYFGPGTRLTVL.

V is TRBV2 and J is TRBJ2-7; D uncertain. Per germline, CDR1 SNHLY and CDR2 FYNNEI. This CDR3 contains 15 residues. V lost 3 bases and J lost 4, with 16 bases in between. The CDR3 DNA reads as TGTGCCAGCAGTGAGGTTGTGGTAGCTAGGTACGAGCAGTACTTC. This encodes CASSEVVVARYEQYF.

This clone has a handful of counts. Its ends do not fully match the called genes, so a read error is possible. The chain employs TRBV2 and TRBJ2-3; D possibly uses TRBD1 or TRBD2 (6 bases each). Per germline, CDR1 SNHLY and CDR2 FYNNEI. The CDR3 spans 12 residues. The CDR3 nucleotides read TGTGCCAGCAGCTCGACAGGAGGGGCAGGGGATTTT. Protein product: CASSSTGGAGDF.

The V gene is TRBV15, the J gene TRBJ2-7, with a tentative D call TRBD2 (7 bases). V dropped 4 bases and J dropped 6 bases, with 16 bases sitting between them. The CDR3 has 14 residues. Germline CDR1 is LNHNV and CDR2 is YYDKDF (reference sequence). CDR3 protein: CATSTFSGGSEQYF. The CDR3 DNA reads TGTGCCACCAGCACCTTCTCGGGGGGCTCCGAGCAGTACTTC. The complete variable domain, with remaining parts taken from reference TRBV15 and TRBJ2-7, reads DAMVIQNPRYQVTQFGKPVTLSCSQTLNHNVMYWYQQKSSQAPKLLFHYYDKDFNNEADTPDNFQSRRPNTSFCFLDIRSPGLGDTAMYLCATSTFSGGSEQYFGPGTRLTVT.

The chain carries TRBV5-1 and TRBJ2-2, with 12 nucleotides matching TRBD2. V lost 4 bases, J lost 6 bases, and 4 bases stayed unmatched. The CDR3 consists of 15 residues. CDR1 and CDR2 (germline): SGHRS, YFSETQ. The CDR3 loop is CASSHASGGAGELFF. The CDR3 DNA sequence: TGCGCCAGCAGCCACGCTAGCGGGGGGGCCGGGGAGCTGTTTTTT.

The J gene is TRBJ1-1, the V gene TRBV7-3, with D tentatively TRBD1 (5 bases). V dropped 6 bases and J dropped 5 bases, with 13 bases sitting between them. Germline-derived CDR1 and CDR2 are SGHTA and FQGTGA. This CDR3 contains 13 residues. CDR3: CASSSTRGTEAFF. Written as DNA, the CDR3 is TGTGCCAGCAGTTCTACTAGGGGTACTGAAGCTTTCTTT.

This sequence joins TRBV5-4 and TRBJ2-2; 10 bases agree with TRBD1. Looked up from germline, CDR1 is SGHNT and CDR2 is YYREEE (reference sequence). The CDR3 has 16 residues. After removal of 5 bases from V and 2 bases from J, the junction contained 6 bases not matched to a gene. CDR3 loop: CASRQRQGANTGELFF. CDR3 bases: TGTGCCAGCAGACAAAGACAGGGGGCCAACACCGGGGAGCTGTTTTTT.

The chain uses TRBV19 and TRBJ2-1; 11 nucleotides match TRBD1. V shed 3 bases and J 12 bases; nucleotides not matched to a gene: 7. This CDR3 region has 14 residues. CDR1 is LNHDA and CDR2 is SQIVND in the germline V gene (reference sequence). The CDR3 loop is CASSIGTGGFGQFF. CDR3 bases: TGTGCCAGTAGTATCGGGACAGGGGGGTTCGGGCAGTTCTTC.

In regard to this clone: The same CDR3 arises from other DNA sequences in this sample as well. V is TRBV10-3 and J is TRBJ2-5; TRBD1 matches 9 bases. V shed 4 bases and J 2 bases; nucleotides not matched to a gene: 2. Germline V gene data show CDR1 as ENHRY and CDR2 as SYGVKD. This CDR3 spans 14 amino acids. This chain's CDR3 is CAISGGTGQETQYF. CDR3 bases: TGTGCCATCAGTGGCGGGACAGGGCAAGAGACCCAGTACTTC.

This chain joins TRBV10-1 and TRBJ2-6; D might be TRBD1 (5 bases). V was clipped by 0 bases and J by 4 bases, with 10 bases between them. The CDR3 is 16 amino acids. Germline V gives CDR1 WNHNN, CDR2 SYGVQD (reference sequence). CDR3: CASSESVGEGANVLTF. The DNA of the CDR3 is TGCGCCAGCAGTGAGTCGGTAGGGGAAGGGGCCAACGTCCTGACTTTC.

The V gene is TRBV28, the J gene TRBJ1-2; the match to TRBD1 covers 8 bases. The germline V gene has CDR1 MDHEN and CDR2 SYDVKM. V gave up 5 bases and J gave up 3 bases; unmatched junction bases: 11. CDR3 length equals 16 residues. This CDR3 reads CASSAAQGALHYGYTF. CDR3 DNA sequence: TGTGCCAGCAGTGCCGCGCAGGGGGCGCTTCACTATGGCTACACCTTC.